The clone carrying this T cell receptor (beta chain) is labeled medium-sized. The antigen remains unidentified. The data were taken from a study of type 1 regulatory T cells. For the study at large: T-allo10 is an in vitro-generated, Tr1-enriched CD4 T cell product specific for alloantigen.

General study results and limits: Tr1 cells had a more restricted TCR repertoire than non-Tr1 cells.

TCRdb called the reads again in MiXCR, with one record for every CDR3 protein. The top ten clones hold about 1.7% of a sample with about 62,000 distinct CDR3 sequences, 60% to 65% of them seen once. This receptor was obtained from a human donor in good health. Sequenced: cultured non-Tr1 T cells, either the whole culture or a sorted T cell fraction (not recorded which).

CDR3 DNA: TGCGCCAGCAGCCAAGCCCAGGCAGGAGGGAACACTGAAGCTTTCTTT. Translation: CASSQAQAGGNTEAFF. The chain carries TRBV4-1 and TRBJ1-1; D uncertain. With 1 base removed from V and 1 base from J, the gap between germline ends came to 13 bases. The CDR3 runs 16 residues. Germline V CDR1 and CDR2: MGHRA, YSYEKL.